This TCR beta chain comes out of a study of blood T cell repertoires in COVID-19. Turning to the study itself: Samples taken during acute and convalescent COVID-19 were collected in the United States, Italy and Spain. T cells, B-cell-depleted T cells, or PBMCs supplied cDNA or gDNA.

Trimming cost V 4 bases and J 2 bases; bases outside gene matches: 6. The CDR3 extends over 15 amino acids. Germline V gene data show CDR1 as SGHRS and CDR2 as YFSETQ. Original methodology: Reference gene primer amplification gave nucleated cell count estimates. The repertoire was sequenced with immunoSEQ multiplex PCR; TCRdb's copy has only in-frame clones and lacks some. V and J calls and clone size come straight from that table; D and trimming were deduced from the DNA. The sample shows about 330,000 clones, around 92% of them seen only once. This TCR was sampled from a man younger than 35 who had recovered from COVID-19. V gene TRBV5-1 combines with J gene TRBJ2-7, with TRBD2 matching 10 bases. The sequencing sample was made of peripheral blood. This CDR3 reads CASSPTSGNPYEQYF. The CDR3 DNA sequence: TGCGCCAGCAGCCCAACTAGCGGGAATCCCTACGAGCAGTACTTC.